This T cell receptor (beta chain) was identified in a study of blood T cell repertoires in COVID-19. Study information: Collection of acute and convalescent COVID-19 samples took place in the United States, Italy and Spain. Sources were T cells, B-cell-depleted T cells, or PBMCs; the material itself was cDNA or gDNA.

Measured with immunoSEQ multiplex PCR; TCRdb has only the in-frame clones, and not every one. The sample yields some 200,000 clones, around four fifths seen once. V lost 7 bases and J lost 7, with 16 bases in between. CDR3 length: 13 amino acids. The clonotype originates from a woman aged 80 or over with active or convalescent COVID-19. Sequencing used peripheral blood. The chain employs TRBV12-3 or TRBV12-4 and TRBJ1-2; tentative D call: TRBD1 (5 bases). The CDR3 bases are TGTGCCAGCACCTCTGGGGCCCGAAGTGGCTACACCTTC. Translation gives CASTSGARSGYTF.